This T cell receptor beta chain was recovered during a study of CD8 T cells in Susac syndrome. Study background: Of the sequenced Susac syndrome patients, 5 or 6 had active disease and roughly eight were in remission.

Trimming shortened V by 6 bases and J by 0 bases, and 15 bases separated the two germline ends. CDR1 is DFQATT, CDR2 SNEGSKA, per germline (reference sequence). CDR3 length: 14 residues. cDNA came from roughly 0.5 to 1 ug RNA primed by random hexamers. Each CDR3 protein gets one entry after TCRdb re-called the immunoSEQ multiplex PCR reads with MiXCR. The table shows more than 200,000 distinct CDR3 sequences, with approximately 94% occurring only once. What was sequenced was CD4+ T cells from PBMCs. This TCR derives from a human donor with Susac syndrome. The chain links TRBV20-1 to TRBJ2-7; D remains ambiguous. CDR3 sequence: CSATRAQSSYEQYF. The CDR3 DNA reads as TGCAGTGCAACCCGGGCCCAGAGCTCCTACGAGCAGTACTTC.